One and the same sample provided the 5 T cell receptor beta chains below, sequenced in a study of blood T cell repertoires in COVID-19. Some clones are missing from TCRdb's copy, which holds only in-frame ones; the method was immunoSEQ multiplex PCR. The sample records approximately 260,000 clones, 80% to 90% being singletons. The sequenced material came from PBMCs or T cells enriched from blood (not recorded which). The receptors stem from a young man with acute COVID-19.

The chain combines TRBV28 with TRBJ1-2; D remains ambiguous. The length of the CDR3 is 13 residues. The V end lost 3 bases, the J end lost 2 bases, and 7 bases lay between the germline ends. Per germline, CDR1 MDHEN and CDR2 SYDVKM. CDR3 residues: CASSFGQNYGYTF. The DNA for the CDR3 is TGTGCCAGCAGTTTTGGGCAGAACTATGGCTACACCTTC.

The V and J genes are TRBV6-1 and TRBJ1-2; no firm D call. This CDR3 spans 16 amino acids. CDR1 is MNHNS and CDR2 is SASEGT in the germline V gene. Trimming stripped 4 bases from V and 4 bases from J, with 19 bases between. For the CDR3, the DNA is TGTGCCAGCAGTGCCGGGCCTAGTCAGGAGGGCTATGGCTACACCTTC. It codes for CASSAGPSQEGYGYTF.

The rearrangement uses TRBV11-2 and TRBJ1-4; 8 nucleotides agree with TRBD1. In germline, CDR1 is SGHAT, CDR2 FQNNGV. CDR3 length: 14 amino acids. J lost 8 bases, V lost 3 bases, and 5 bases had no gene match. The CDR3: CASSFRTGQEKLFF. The DNA for the CDR3 is TGTGCCAGCAGCTTCCGGACAGGGCAAGAAAAACTGTTTTTT. Full variable domain (missing parts from reference TRBV11-2 and TRBJ1-4): EAGVAQSPRYKIIEKRQSVAFWCNPISGHATLYWYQQILGQGPKLLIQFQNNGVVDDSQLPKDRFSAERLKGVDSTLKIQPAKLEDSAVYLCASSFRTGQEKLFFGSGTQLSVL.

The chain combines TRBV18 with TRBJ1-3; 12 nucleotides line up with TRBD1. This CDR3 comprises 18 residues. V was clipped by 3 bases and J by 2 bases; unmatched bases: 8. CDR1 is KGHSH, CDR2 LQKENI, per germline. The CDR3 protein is CASSPSPGTGGTGNTIYF. The CDR3 DNA reads as TGTGCCAGCTCACCGTCTCCCGGGACAGGGGGCACTGGAAACACCATATATTTT.

This clone appeared once. This chain uses TRBV24-1 with TRBJ2-2, with a tentative D call TRBD1 (6 bases). Germline V CDR1 and CDR2: KGHDR, SFDVKD. CDR3 length: 15 residues. Trimming shortened V by 4 bases and J by 7 bases, and 15 bases separated the two germline ends. The CDR3 loop reads CATSEAQGFGGELFF. The CDR3 DNA is TGTGCCACCAGTGAGGCACAGGGATTTGGCGGGGAGCTGTTTTTT.